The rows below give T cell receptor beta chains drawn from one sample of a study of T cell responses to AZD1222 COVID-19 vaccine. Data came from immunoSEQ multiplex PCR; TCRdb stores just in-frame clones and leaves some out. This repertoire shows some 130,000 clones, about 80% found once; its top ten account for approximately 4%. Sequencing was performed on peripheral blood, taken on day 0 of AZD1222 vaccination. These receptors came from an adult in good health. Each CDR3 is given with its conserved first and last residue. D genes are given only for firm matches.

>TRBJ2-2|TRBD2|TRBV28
CASSLGGYPGELFF
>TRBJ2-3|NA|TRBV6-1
CASSEGYTQYF
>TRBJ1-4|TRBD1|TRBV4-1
CASQARQGIEKLFF
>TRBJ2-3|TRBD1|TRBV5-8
CASSLGTGMATNTQYF
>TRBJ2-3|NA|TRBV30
CAWSGTAVTQYF
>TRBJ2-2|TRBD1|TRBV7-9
CASSQRDRWNTGELFF
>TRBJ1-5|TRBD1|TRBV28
CASGTGGHQPQHF
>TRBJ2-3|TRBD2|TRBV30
CAWNGLAGPTDTQYF
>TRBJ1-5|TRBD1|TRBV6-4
CANPPRDRDYSNQPQHF
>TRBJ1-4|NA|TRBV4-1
CASSRFWTDTNEKLFF
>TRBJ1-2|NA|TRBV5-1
CASSLAEGREGYTF
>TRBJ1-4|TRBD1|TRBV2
CASSEARPKQGILEEKLFF
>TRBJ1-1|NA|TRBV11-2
CASSLVRGLGTEAFF
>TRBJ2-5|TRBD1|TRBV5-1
CASSTVDRGQETQYF
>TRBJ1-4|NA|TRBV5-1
CASSPNQEKLFF
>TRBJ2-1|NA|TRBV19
CASSIAVGGRSSYNEQFF
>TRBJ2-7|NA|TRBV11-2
CASSLGRMLPTYEQYF
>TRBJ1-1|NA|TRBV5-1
CASSFSGLQMNTEAFF
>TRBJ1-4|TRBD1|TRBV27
CASSLFPRDSGEKLFF
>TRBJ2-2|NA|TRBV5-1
CASSLSQSKAGELFF
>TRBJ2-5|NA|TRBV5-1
CASSLTGDRQTQYF
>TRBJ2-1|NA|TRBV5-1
CASSLAPGAGSEQFF
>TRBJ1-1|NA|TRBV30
CAWRGRVNTEAFF
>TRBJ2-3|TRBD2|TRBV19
CASSIGEGGTDTQYF
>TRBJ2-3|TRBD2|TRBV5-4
CASSLGWRGGLNTDTQYF
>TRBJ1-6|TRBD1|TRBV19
CASSPGGSYNSPLHF
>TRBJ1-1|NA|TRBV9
CASSVGDMNTEAFF
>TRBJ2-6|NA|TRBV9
CASSVGGGPGANVLTF
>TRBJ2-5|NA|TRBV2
CASSTRRRGRLETQYF
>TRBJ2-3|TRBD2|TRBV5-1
CATGTTSGGADTDTQYF
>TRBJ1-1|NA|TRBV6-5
CASSSERNTEAFF
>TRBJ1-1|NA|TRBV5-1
CASSLAPVASEAFF
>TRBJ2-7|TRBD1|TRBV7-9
CASSPVGTGVSYEQYF
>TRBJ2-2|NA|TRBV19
CASSIKGTGELFF
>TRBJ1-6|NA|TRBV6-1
CASSDLTGANNSPLHF
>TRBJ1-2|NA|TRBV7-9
CASSREDSLYGYTF
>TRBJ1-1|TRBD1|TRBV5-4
CASSLQGAGEAFF
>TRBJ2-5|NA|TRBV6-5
CASSYSLALGETQYF
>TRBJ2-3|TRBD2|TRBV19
CASRGTSGRTDTQYF
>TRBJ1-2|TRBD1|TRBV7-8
CASSLVQGQLANYGYTF
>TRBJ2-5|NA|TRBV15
CATSRDGRLLQETQYF
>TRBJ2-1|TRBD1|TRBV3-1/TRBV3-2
CASSRILTGPSSYNEQFF
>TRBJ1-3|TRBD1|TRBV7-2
CASSSDRGTGNTIYF
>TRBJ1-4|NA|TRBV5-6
CASSLGTPNEKLFF
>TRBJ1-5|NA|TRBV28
CASSQGGGGNNQPQHF
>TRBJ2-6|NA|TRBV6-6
CASSYLVSGGANVLTF
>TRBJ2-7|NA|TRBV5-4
CASSPRLETYEQYF
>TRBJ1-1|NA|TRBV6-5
CASTEGGPTEAFF
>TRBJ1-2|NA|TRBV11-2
CASSGYAGAKIPLGGYTF
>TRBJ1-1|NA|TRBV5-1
CASRLIIQENTEAFF
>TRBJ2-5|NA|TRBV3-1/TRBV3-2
CASSQGGGFQETQYF
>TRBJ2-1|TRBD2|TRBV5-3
CARSLIDLAGVYNEQFF
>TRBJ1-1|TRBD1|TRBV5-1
CASSLANSQGAGEAFF
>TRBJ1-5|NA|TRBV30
CAWSGGINQPQHF
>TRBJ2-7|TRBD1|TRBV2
CASTMDRLGGHEQYF